Presented here are 26 T cell receptor beta chains from one specimen sequenced in a study of blood T cell repertoires in COVID-19. Profiling relied on immunoSEQ multiplex PCR, and the TCRdb table lists in-frame clones only, not all of them. This table holds around 250,000 clones, around 88% found once. The sequenced sample was peripheral blood. The receptors originated from a man older than 75 with acute or convalescent COVID-19.

The V call is TRBV27, the J call TRBJ2-6; D not certain. V was pared by 6 bases and J by 1 base, with 10 bases between. CDR1 and CDR2 (germline): MNHEY, SMNVEV (reference sequence). The CDR3 runs 15 residues. The CDR3: CASRPKTSGANVLTF. For the CDR3, the DNA is TGTGCCAGCAGGCCCAAGACTTCTGGGGCCAACGTCCTGACTTTC. Supplemented by reference TRBV27 and TRBJ2-6, the full variable domain reads EAQVTQNPRYLITVTGKKLTVTCSQNMNHEYMSWYRQDPGLGLRQIYYSMNVEVTDKGDVPEGYKVSRKEKRNFPLILESPSPNQTSLYFCASRPKTSGANVLTFGAGSRLTVL.

The chain combines TRBV21-1 with TRBJ2-1; the D call of TRBD2 is as the table states it, not checked on the DNA. TRBV21-1 is a documented pseudogene. The CDR3 length is 16 residues. The CDR3 nucleotides are TGTGCCAGCAGCAAAGCCGGGGGGCGTCGCTACAATGAGCAGTTCTTC. Protein: CASSKAGGRRYNEQFF.

This clone was counted only a few times. The V and J genes are TRBV21-1 and TRBJ2-4; no DNA check was done on the table's D call, TRBD2. TRBV21-1 is described as a pseudogene. This CDR3 contains 18 residues. The CDR3 nucleotides are TGTGCCAGCAGCAAAGCGCGAGGCAGATCATTAGCCAAAAACATTCAGTACTTC. Encoded protein: CASSKARGRSLAKNIQYF.

The chain employs TRBV11-2 and TRBJ1-2, with a tentative D call TRBD1 (6 bases). Germline CDR1 and CDR2: SGHAT and FQNNGV. The CDR3 sequence is 13 residues long. V lost 8 bases, J lost 4 bases, and 14 bases lay in between. The CDR3, as DNA: TGTGCCAGCGAACAGGGCTCCGGCTATGGCTACACCTTC. Translated: CASEQGSGYGYTF.

The sample holds a few counts of this clone. This sequence joins TRBV5-8 and TRBJ1-5, with 7 bases aligning to TRBD1. With V trimmed by 3 bases and J by 3 bases, 3 bases remained unmatched. The CDR3 is 14 residues long. Germline V gene lookup returns CDR1 SGHTS and CDR2 YDEGEE. Here the CDR3 reads CASSSTGHNQPQHF. The CDR3 nucleotides read TGTGCCAGCAGCTCGACAGGGCACAATCAGCCCCAGCATTTT. The whole variable domain, remainder taken from reference TRBV5-8 and TRBJ1-5, is EAGVTQSPTHLIKTRGQQATLRCSPISGHTSVYWYQQALGLGLQFLLWYDEGEERNRGNFPPRFSGRQFPNYSSELNVNALELEDSALYLCASSSTGHNQPQHFGDGTRLSIL.

The chain joins TRBV11-2 to TRBJ1-1; 8 nucleotides match TRBD1. Germline V CDR1 and CDR2: SGHAT, FQNNGV. The CDR3 is made up of 14 amino acids. Germline trimming cut 5 bases from V and 0 bases from J; bases unmatched to any gene: 2. In nucleotides, the CDR3 is TGTGCCAGCAGCAAGGACAGGGTGAACACTGAAGCTTTCTTT. Protein: CASSKDRVNTEAFF.

This sequence joins TRBV28 and TRBJ1-1, with a weak D call TRBD1 (6 bases). The germline CDR1 and CDR2 sequences are MDHEN and SYDVKM. With 3 bases removed from V and 0 bases from J, the gap between germline ends came to 17 bases. The CDR3 is 17 amino acids. The CDR3: CASSFPLKQGLNTEAFF. For the CDR3, the DNA is TGTGCCAGCAGTTTCCCCCTGAAACAGGGATTGAACACTGAAGCTTTCTTT.

This chain connects TRBV5-1 to TRBJ2-5, with 9 bases lining up with TRBD1. CDR1 is SGHRS, CDR2 YFSETQ, per germline. The CDR3 runs to 13 residues. J gave up 5 bases and V 4 bases, and 3 bases lay outside the gene matches. For the CDR3, the DNA is TGCGCCAGCAGCACGGACAGGGGTGAGACCCAGTACTTC. Translation gives CASSTDRGETQYF.

This chain uses TRBV3-1 (or the pseudogene TRBV3-2) with TRBJ1-3; D unresolved. Trimming pared 1 base from V and 0 bases from J, leaving 10 bases between. CDR3 length: 16 residues. Germline V gene data show CDR1 as LGHDT and CDR2 as YNNKEL (reference sequence). CDR3 amino acids: CASSQGGRYSGNTIYF. CDR3 nucleotide sequence: TGTGCCAGCAGCCAAGGAGGCCGATACTCTGGAAACACCATATATTTT.

The rearrangement joins TRBV25-1 to TRBJ1-2; weak D call: TRBD1 (6 bases). Trimming shortened V by 6 bases and J by 4 bases, and 12 bases separated the two germline ends. This CDR3 is 13 amino acids long. Germline V CDR1 and CDR2: MGHDK, SYGVNS. CDR3 bases: TGTGCCAGCAGCGACAGGCTGTCCTATGGCTACACCTTC. It yields the protein CASSDRLSYGYTF.

V usage is TRBV5-1 and J usage is TRBJ1-2; TRBD1 might be the D (5 bases). V was clipped by 0 bases and J by 2 bases, with 17 bases between them. Germline V CDR1 and CDR2: SGHRS, YFSETQ. This CDR3 has 17 residues. For the CDR3, the DNA is TGCGCCAGCAGCTTGGCCGGGGTGTACGGGGGAAACTATGGCTACACCTTC. This sequence encodes CASSLAGVYGGNYGYTF.

This chain links TRBV20-1 with TRBJ2-2, with TRBD2 matching over 7 bases. J lost 4 bases, V lost 3 bases, and 11 bases had no gene match. CDR1 is DFQATT, CDR2 SNEGSKA, per germline (reference sequence). The CDR3 spans 16 residues. The CDR3 sequence: CSASMAGVLSTGELFF. CDR3 DNA: TGCAGTGCTAGTATGGCGGGGGTGCTATCCACCGGGGAGCTGTTTTTT.

This chain connects TRBV5-8 to TRBJ2-5; TRBD2 agrees at 14 bases. The V gene end was trimmed by 5 bases and the J gene end by 5 bases; junction bases not matched to a gene: 8. The CDR3 loop spans 16 amino acids. CDR1 SGHTS and CDR2 YDEGEE come from the germline V gene. The CDR3 protein is CASRRGLAGVRETQYF. In DNA form, the CDR3 reads TGTGCCAGCAGACGGGGACTAGCGGGAGTCCGGGAGACCCAGTACTTC.

This clone was picked up a small number of times. The chain employs TRBV18 and TRBJ2-5; TRBD2 aligns across 10 bases. Germline V gene data show CDR1 as KGHSH and CDR2 as LQKENI. The CDR3 totals 17 residues. Trimming removed 2 bases from V and 1 base from J; junction bases left unmatched: 7. The CDR3 protein is CASSPWASGRTQETQYF. The CDR3 DNA follows: TGTGCCAGCTCACCATGGGCTAGCGGGAGAACCCAAGAGACCCAGTACTTC.

On this clone: This may come from a read error, since a much larger clone is one base off. The CDR3 DNA follows: TGTGCCAGCAGTTCCCTCTACGAGCAGTACTTC. This encodes CASSSLYEQYF. This chain links TRBV12-3 or TRBV12-4 with TRBJ2-7; D gene ambiguous. The CDR3 has 11 residues. Between the trimmed V and J ends, which lost 4 bases and 3 bases, there was a span of 4 bases.

The V and J genes are TRBV7-6 and TRBJ2-5; 8 positions match TRBD2. The germline CDR1 and CDR2 sequences are SGHVS and FNYEAQ. The V and J ends lost 5 bases and 5 bases, in that order; junction bases with no gene match: 7. CDR3 size: 14 residues. The CDR3 region has the DNA TGTGCCAGCAGCAGAGCTAGCGGGTGGGAGACCCAGTACTTC. Translation: CASSRASGWETQYF.

The V gene is TRBV11-1, the J gene TRBJ1-2; D unresolved. Per germline, CDR1 SGHAT and CDR2 FQDESV (reference sequence). Trimming removed 1 base at V and 2 bases at J, with 8 bases between. The CDR3 contains 14 residues. CDR3 in amino acids: CASSLGPGNYGYTF. The CDR3 DNA is TGTGCCAGCAGCTTAGGTCCGGGGAACTATGGCTACACCTTC. Full variable domain (remainder filled in from reference TRBV11-1 and TRBJ1-2): EAEVAQSPRYKITEKSQAVAFWCDPISGHATLYWYRQILGQGPELLVQFQDESVVDDSQLPKDRFSAERLKGVDSTLKIQPAELGDSAMYLCASSLGPGNYGYTFGSGTRLTVV.

This clone was seen once. The genes are TRBV6-1 and TRBJ2-5; 8 bases are a match to TRBD1. V was pared by 3 bases and J by 4 bases, with 7 bases of the junction left unmatched. CDR1 is MNHNS, CDR2 SASEGT, per germline. The CDR3 runs 15 residues. CDR3 coding DNA: TGTGCCAGCAGTGATCGGACAGGGTTGGCAGAGACCCAGTACTTC. It yields the protein CASSDRTGLAETQYF.

This sequence joins TRBV4-1 and TRBJ1-1, with a weak D call TRBD1 (6 bases). Germline V CDR1 and CDR2: MGHRA, YSYEKL. This CDR3 has 16 residues. With 2 bases removed from V and 0 bases from J, the gap between germline ends came to 13 bases. CDR3 DNA sequence: TGCGCCAGCAGCCAAAAAAGGGGGGGAATGAACACTGAAGCTTTCTTT. Translation: CASSQKRGGMNTEAFF.

This clone occurred once. This chain uses TRBV4-1 with TRBJ2-7; 7 bases map to TRBD2. V dropped 2 bases and J dropped 2; count of bases not matched to a gene: 6. The CDR3 is 15 residues long. The germline V gene encodes CDR1 MGHRA and CDR2 YSYEKL. For the CDR3, the DNA is TGCGCCAGCAGCCAAACCCTAGCGGATACCTACGAGCAGTACTTC. As protein: CASSQTLADTYEQYF.

V gene TRBV28 combines with J gene TRBJ2-7, with TRBD2 identical over 8 bases. CDR1 is MDHEN and CDR2 is SYDVKM in the germline V gene. The length of the CDR3 is 13 residues. V lost 7 bases, J lost 6 bases, and 8 bases stayed unmatched. CDR3 DNA sequence: TGTGCCAGCACCAAAGCGGGAGTGGTCGAGCAGTACTTC. It is translated as CASTKAGVVEQYF.

The chain has TRBV5-6 and TRBJ2-7; 12 bases line up with TRBD2. Trimming took 0 bases from V and 4 from J; bases not matched to a gene: 5. The CDR3 extends over 16 amino acids. Germline CDR1 SGHDT, CDR2 YYEEEE. The CDR3 loop reads CASSLVTSGGPYEQYF. For the CDR3, the DNA is TGTGCCAGCAGCTTGGTAACTAGCGGGGGGCCGTACGAGCAGTACTTC.

This chain connects TRBV6-2 or TRBV6-3 to TRBJ1-6; 7 nucleotides agree with TRBD1. Germline CDR1 and CDR2: MNHEY and SVGEGT. The CDR3 extends over 17 amino acids. J lost 3 bases, V lost 6 bases, and 11 bases had no gene match. The CDR3 coding sequence is TGTGCCAGCAGCAAACCCCCAGGGGGACTCTATAATTCACCCCTCCACTTT. Translating gives CASSKPPGGLYNSPLHF.

In this sample, this clone turned up a few times. This chain connects TRBV9 to TRBJ2-5, with D tentatively TRBD2 (6 bases). Per germline, CDR1 SGDLS and CDR2 YYNGEE. The CDR3 covers 14 residues. The ends were cut back, 3 bases at V and 7 bases at J, with 16 bases in the middle. The CDR3 coding sequence is TGTGCCAGCAGCGGGGGACTGCCGTTGGGGACCCAGTACTTC. Its translation is CASSGGLPLGTQYF.

J is TRBJ1-5 and V is TRBV3-1 (or the pseudogene TRBV3-2), with 8 bases that match TRBD1. V was pared by 1 base and J by 3 bases, with 8 bases of the junction left unmatched. The CDR3 sequence is 17 residues long. Germline V gene sequence: CDR1 LGHDT, CDR2 YNNKEL (reference sequence). CDR3 amino acids: CASSQGTGSPSNQPQHF. The CDR3 bases are TGTGCCAGCAGCCAAGGGACAGGGTCCCCATCCAATCAGCCCCAGCATTTT.

The J gene is TRBJ1-2, the V gene TRBV29-1; 7 nucleotides line up with TRBD1. The germline gives CDR1 SQVTM, CDR2 ANQGSEA. CDR3 length equals 13 residues. Trimming cost V 7 bases and J 4 bases; bases outside gene matches: 9. DNA of the CDR3: TGCAGCGCCGGACAGGATTCCCTCTATGGCTACACCTTC. Protein product: CSAGQDSLYGYTF.